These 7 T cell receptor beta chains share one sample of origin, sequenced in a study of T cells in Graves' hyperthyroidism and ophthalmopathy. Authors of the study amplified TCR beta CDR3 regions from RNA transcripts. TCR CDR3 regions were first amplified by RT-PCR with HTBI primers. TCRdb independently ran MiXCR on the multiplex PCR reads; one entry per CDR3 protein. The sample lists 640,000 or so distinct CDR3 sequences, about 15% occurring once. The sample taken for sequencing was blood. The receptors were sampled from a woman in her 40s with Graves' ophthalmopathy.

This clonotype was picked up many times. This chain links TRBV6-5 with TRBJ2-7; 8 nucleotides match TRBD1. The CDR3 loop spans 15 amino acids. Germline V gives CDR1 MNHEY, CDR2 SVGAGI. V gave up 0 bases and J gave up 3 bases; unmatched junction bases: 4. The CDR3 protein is CASSYSSGQGYEQYF. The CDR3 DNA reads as TGTGCCAGCAGTTACTCGTCCGGACAGGGCTACGAGCAGTACTTC.

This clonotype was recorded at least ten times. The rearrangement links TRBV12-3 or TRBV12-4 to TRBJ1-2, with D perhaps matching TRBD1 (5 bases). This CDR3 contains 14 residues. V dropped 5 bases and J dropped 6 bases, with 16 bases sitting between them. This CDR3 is CASSVLLTGNGYTF. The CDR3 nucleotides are TGTGCCAGCAGTGTCTTACTTACAGGCAATGGCTACACCTTC.

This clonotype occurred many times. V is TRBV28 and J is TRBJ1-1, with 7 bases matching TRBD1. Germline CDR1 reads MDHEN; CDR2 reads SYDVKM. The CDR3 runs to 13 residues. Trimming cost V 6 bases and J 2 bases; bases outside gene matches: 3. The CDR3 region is CASRNRGNTEAFF. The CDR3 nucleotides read TGTGCCAGCAGGAACAGGGGCAACACTGAAGCTTTCTTT. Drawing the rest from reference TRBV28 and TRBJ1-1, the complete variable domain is DVKVTQSSRYLVKRTGEKVFLECVQDMDHENMFWYRQDPGLGLRLIYFSYDVKMKEKGDIPEGYSVSREKKERFSLILESASTNQTSMYLCASRNRGNTEAFFGQGTRLTVV.

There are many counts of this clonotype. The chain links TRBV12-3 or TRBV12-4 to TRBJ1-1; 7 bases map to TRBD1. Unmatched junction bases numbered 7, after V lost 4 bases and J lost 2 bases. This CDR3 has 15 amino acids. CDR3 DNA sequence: TGTGCCAGCAGTTCCAGGGGGTTAGGAAACACTGAAGCTTTCTTT. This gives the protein CASSSRGLGNTEAFF.

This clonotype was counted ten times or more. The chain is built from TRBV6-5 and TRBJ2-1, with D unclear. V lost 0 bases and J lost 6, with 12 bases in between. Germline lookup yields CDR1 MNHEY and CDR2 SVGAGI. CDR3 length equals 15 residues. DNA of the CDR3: TGTGCCAGCAGTTACTCGATGTACCCGGGCAATGAGCAGTTCTTC. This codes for CASSYSMYPGNEQFF.

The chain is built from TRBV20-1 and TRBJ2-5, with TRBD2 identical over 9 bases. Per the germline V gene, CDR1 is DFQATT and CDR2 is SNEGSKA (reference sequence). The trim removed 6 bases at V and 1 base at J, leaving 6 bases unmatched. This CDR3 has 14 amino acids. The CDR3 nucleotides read TGCAGTGCGGGATTAGCGGGAGTCCAAGAGACCCAGTACTTC. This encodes CSAGLAGVQETQYF.

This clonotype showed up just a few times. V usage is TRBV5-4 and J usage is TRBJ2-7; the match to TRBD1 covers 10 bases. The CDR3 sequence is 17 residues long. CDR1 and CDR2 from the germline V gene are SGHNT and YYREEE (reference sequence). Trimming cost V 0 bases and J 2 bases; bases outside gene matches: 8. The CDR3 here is CASSLVTSGTGAYEQYF. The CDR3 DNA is TGTGCCAGCAGCTTGGTCACATCCGGGACAGGGGCCTACGAGCAGTACTTC.